This TCR beta chain was captured in a study of technical replicates of blood from several donors (dated by TCRdb to 2017 to 2019). To prepare the library, the immunoSEQ multiplex PCR assay was applied. TCRdb holds this immuneACCESS table with in-frame rearrangements only. Some clones are missing; in checked studies, unresolved V genes explain under half, and the rest has no known cause. This sample is represented by tens of thousands of clones; about 94% of them were singletons. Around 3% of the sample lies in the top ten. Comments on this clone: Its cognate antigen has yet to be identified. The record has no base qualities; no much larger clone is one base away.

Inclusive of the bounding cysteine and phenylalanine, the CDR3 is 16 residues long. Of the read, only the CDR3 DNA is kept; its 48 bases are in frame from base 1. The junction shows trimming of 6 bases on V and 0 bases on J, and the gene matches do not reach 10 bases of it. The germline V gene specifies SQVTM as CDR1 and ANQGSEA as CDR2. The sample consisted of PBMCs. The sequence was obtained from a human donor in good health. Some clones in this sample may be carry-over from other donors' samples. Recombination joined TRBV29-1 with TRBJ2-3, and 9 junction bases match TRBD2. CDR3 loop: CSVTGTSRRSTDTQYF. The DNA sequence is as follows: TGCAGCGTGACCGGGACTAGCAGGAGAAGCACAGATACGCAGTATTTT.